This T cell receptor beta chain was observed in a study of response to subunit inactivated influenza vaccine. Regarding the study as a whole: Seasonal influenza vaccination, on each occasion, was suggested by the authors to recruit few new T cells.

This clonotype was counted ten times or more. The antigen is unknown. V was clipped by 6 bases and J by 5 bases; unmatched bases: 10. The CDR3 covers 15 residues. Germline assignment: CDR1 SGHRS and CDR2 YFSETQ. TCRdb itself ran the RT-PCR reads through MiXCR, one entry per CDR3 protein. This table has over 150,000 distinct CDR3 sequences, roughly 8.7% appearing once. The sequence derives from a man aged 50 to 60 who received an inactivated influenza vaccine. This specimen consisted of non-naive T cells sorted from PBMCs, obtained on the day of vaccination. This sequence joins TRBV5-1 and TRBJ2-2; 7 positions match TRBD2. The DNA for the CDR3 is TGCGCCAGCAACGCCCCGGGGGGACTTACCGGGGAGCTGTTTTTT. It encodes CASNAPGGLTGELFF.